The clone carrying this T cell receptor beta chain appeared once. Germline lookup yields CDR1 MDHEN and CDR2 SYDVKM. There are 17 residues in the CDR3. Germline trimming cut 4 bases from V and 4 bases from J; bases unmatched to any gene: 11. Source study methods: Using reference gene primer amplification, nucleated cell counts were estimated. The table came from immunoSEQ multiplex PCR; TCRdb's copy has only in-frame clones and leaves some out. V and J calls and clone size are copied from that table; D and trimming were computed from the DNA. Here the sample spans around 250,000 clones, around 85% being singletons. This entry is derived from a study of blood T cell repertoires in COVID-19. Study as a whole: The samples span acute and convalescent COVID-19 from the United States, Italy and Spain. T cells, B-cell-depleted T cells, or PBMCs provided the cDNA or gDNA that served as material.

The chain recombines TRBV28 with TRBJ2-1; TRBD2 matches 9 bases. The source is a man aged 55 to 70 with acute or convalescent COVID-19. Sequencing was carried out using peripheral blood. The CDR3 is CASSSGGLAGTYNEQFF. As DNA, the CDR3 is TGTGCCAGCAGTTCGGGGGGGCTAGCGGGGACTTACAATGAGCAGTTCTTC.